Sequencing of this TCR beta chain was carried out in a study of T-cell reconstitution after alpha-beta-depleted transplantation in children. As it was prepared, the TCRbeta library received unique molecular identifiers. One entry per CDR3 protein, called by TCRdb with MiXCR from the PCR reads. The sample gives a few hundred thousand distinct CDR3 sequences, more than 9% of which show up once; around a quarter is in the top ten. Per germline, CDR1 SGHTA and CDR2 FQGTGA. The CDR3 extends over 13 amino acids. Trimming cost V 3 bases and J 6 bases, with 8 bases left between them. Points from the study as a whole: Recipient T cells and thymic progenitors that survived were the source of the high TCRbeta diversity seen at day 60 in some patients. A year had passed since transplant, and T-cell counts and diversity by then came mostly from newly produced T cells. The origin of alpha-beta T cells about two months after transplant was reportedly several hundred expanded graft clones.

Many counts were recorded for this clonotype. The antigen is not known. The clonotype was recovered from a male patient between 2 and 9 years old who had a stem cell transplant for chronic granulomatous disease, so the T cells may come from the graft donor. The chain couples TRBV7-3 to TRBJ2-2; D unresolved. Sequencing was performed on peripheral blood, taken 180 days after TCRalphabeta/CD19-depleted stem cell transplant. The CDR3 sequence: CASSLSMAGELFF. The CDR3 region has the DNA TGTGCCAGCAGCTTGAGTATGGCCGGGGAGCTGTTTTTT.